This is a list of T cell receptor beta chains from one sample in a study of graft-versus-host responses after intestinal transplantation. Using immunoSEQ multiplex PCR, the repertoire was profiled, and TCRdb retains in-frame clones only, with some absent. The repertoire holds roughly 69,000 clones, with 80% to 95% as singletons. This material consisted of bone marrow, taken around 730 days after intestinal transplantation. The receptors stem from a human patient who received an intestinal transplant, so some T cells may come from the graft donor. Both conserved end residues are part of each CDR3. The D gene is left open where the match is weak. The size entry is marked missing in some rows and otherwise reads once, few, many or a size class.

D | J | V | size | DNA | CDR3
NA | TRBJ2-3 | TRBV27 | NA | TGTGCCAGCAGTCTAGCCCTACTTGCCGGAGATACGCAGTATTTT | CASSLALLAGDTQYF
TRBD2 | TRBJ2-1 | TRBV6-1 | NA | TGTGCCAGCAGTCCACTAGCGGGAGGCTCCAATGAGCAGTTCTTC | CASSPLAGGSNEQFF
NA | TRBJ2-2 | TRBV9 | NA | TGTGCCAGCAGCGTACGGGGGACCCCGAACACCGGGGAGCTGTTTTTT | CASSVRGTPNTGELFF
TRBD1 | TRBJ2-5 | TRBV28 | few | TGTGCCAGCAAAAGGGGGCCGGGAGAGACCCAGTACTTC | CASKRGPGETQYF
NA | TRBJ2-5 | TRBV9 | NA | TGTGCCAGCAGCGTAGGAGCAGCTGGCGGGGCACAAGAGACCCAGTACTTC | CASSVGAAGGAQETQYF
TRBD2 | TRBJ2-3 | TRBV6-5 | NA | TGTGCCAGCAGTTACGGCGCGGGGGGGCCCACAGATACGCAGTATTTT | CASSYGAGGPTDTQYF
NA | TRBJ1-2 | TRBV6-6 | NA | TGTGCCAGCAGTCACGACACTAACTATGGCTACACCTTC | CASSHDTNYGYTF
NA | TRBJ1-4 | TRBV6-5 | NA | TGTGCCAGCAAGGAGGAGGGAGGTTGGGAAAAACTGTTTTTT | CASKEEGGWEKLFF
NA | TRBJ1-6 | TRBV27 | NA | TGTGCCAGCAGTATAGACCGTACTGTCCTTTCACCCCTCCACTTT | CASSIDRTVLSPLHF
TRBD1 | TRBJ2-7 | TRBV2 | NA | TGTGCCAGCAACCTACAGGGGGAGTACGAGCAGTACTTC | CASNLQGEYEQYF
TRBD1 | TRBJ1-2 | TRBV28 | NA | TGTGCCACCGTAAAAAAGGGGACAGGGCTGGGTGGCTACACCTTC | CATVKKGTGLGGYTF
NA | TRBJ1-4 | TRBV5-5 | NA | TGTGCCAGCAGTCGAACCTTCCCATCCGTCCCTAATGAAAAACTGTTTTTT | CASSRTFPSVPNEKLFF
NA | TRBJ2-6 | TRBV18 | NA | TGTGCCAGCTCACCAAACCAGGGCTCTGGGGCCAACGTCCTGACTTTC | CASSPNQGSGANVLTF
TRBD2 | TRBJ2-3 | TRBV7-6 | NA | TGTGCCAGCAGCTTAGGGGTGGGAGGGCTGGATACGCAGTATTTT | CASSLGVGGLDTQYF
NA | TRBJ2-6 | TRBV7-6 | NA | TGTGCCAGCAGCTTACGGCAGGGGAGGGCCTCTGGGGCCAACGTCCTGACTTTC | CASSLRQGRASGANVLTF
NA | TRBJ2-4 | TRBV7-9 | NA | TGTGCCAGCAGTCAAGACTTAGCCAAAAACATTCAGTACTTC | CASSQDLAKNIQYF
NA | TRBJ2-5 | TRBV6-1 | NA | TGTGCCAGCTCGGCGGTCGGAGCGCAAGAGACCCAGTACTTC | CASSAVGAQETQYF
TRBD1 | TRBJ1-1 | TRBV27 | once | TGTGCCAGCAGTTTATTTGGACAGGGGACTGAAGCTTTCTTT | CASSLFGQGTEAFF
TRBD2 | TRBJ2-1 | TRBV7-2 | NA | TGTGCCAGCAGAGCCACTAGCGGCTCCTACAATGAGCAGTTCTTC | CASRATSGSYNEQFF
NA | TRBJ2-5 | TRBV4-1 | NA | TGCGCCAGCAGCCAATTCTCGGAACTTGGCGAGGAGACCCAGTACTTC | CASSQFSELGEETQYF
NA | TRBJ2-7 | TRBV7-5 | NA | TGTGTCAGAAGCTCGACTAGCGGGAGTTTTTACGAGCAGTACTTC | CVRSSTSGSFYEQYF
TRBD2 | TRBJ2-7 | TRBV5-1 | NA | TGCGCCAGCAGCTACTCCGGGACTAGCGGGGCGGGGGCCTACGAGCAGTACTTC | CASSYSGTSGAGAYEQYF
NA | TRBJ2-7 | TRBV18 | NA | TGTGCCAGCTCACAACTCGCTTCTGGGTACGAGCAGTACTTC | CASSQLASGYEQYF
TRBD2 | TRBJ2-1 | TRBV4-1 | many | TGCGCCAGCAGCCAGGAGGGAACTAGCGGACACTACAATGAGCAGTTCTTC | CASSQEGTSGHYNEQFF
TRBD1 | TRBJ2-7 | TRBV6-1 | NA | TGTGCCAGCAGTAAGGGACAGGCCATCTACGAGCAGTACTTC | CASSKGQAIYEQYF
TRBD1 | TRBJ1-2 | TRBV29-1 | NA | TGCAGCGTTGAGCGGACAGGGGGAGGCTACACCTTC | CSVERTGGGYTF
NA | TRBJ1-1 | TRBV18 | NA | TGTGCCAGCTCAGGGTTGATGGGCACTGAAGCTTTCTTT | CASSGLMGTEAFF
TRBD1 | TRBJ1-1 | TRBV9 | NA | TGTGCCAGCAGCGGACAGGGGACCACTGAAGCTTTCTTT | CASSGQGTTEAFF